These 27 T cell receptor beta chains were sequenced from one sample in a study of T cells after yellow fever vaccination. TCRdb used MiXCR to reprocess the 5' RACE reads, holding one entry per CDR3 protein. The sample holds 200,000 to 300,000 distinct CDR3 sequences, 6.5% to 7.5% seen once. The sequencing used CD4+ T cells sorted from PBMCs, collected on the day of the yellow fever booster vaccination. These receptors originate from a man aged 25 to 40 who received the YFV17D yellow fever vaccine.

V usage is TRBV11-2 and J usage is TRBJ2-5; no clear D gene. The CDR3 has 14 amino acids. The V and J ends lost 5 bases and 1 base respectively, with 11 bases between them. Germline assignment: CDR1 SGHAT and CDR2 FQNNGV. CDR3 sequence reads: CASSKTIFQETQYF. CDR3 nucleotide sequence: TGTGCCAGCAGCAAGACAATATTCCAAGAGACCCAGTACTTC.

This clonotype was counted only a few times. The chain links TRBV9 to TRBJ1-3, with no clear D. V was pared by 0 bases and J by 0 bases, with 4 bases between. This CDR3 region has 14 residues. The germline V gene has CDR1 SGDLS and CDR2 YYNGEE. CDR3 amino acids: CASSVEGSGNTIYF. For the CDR3, the DNA is TGTGCCAGCAGCGTAGAGGGCTCTGGAAACACCATATATTTT. The full variable domain, rest sourced from reference TRBV9 and TRBJ1-3, is DSGVTQTPKHLITATGQRVTLRCSPRSGDLSVYWYQQSLDQGLQFLIQYYNGEERAKGNILERFSAQQFPDLHSELNLSSLELGDSALYFCASSVEGSGNTIYFGEGSWLTVV.

The chain has TRBV30 and TRBJ2-7; TRBD1 might be the D (6 bases). There are 12 residues in the CDR3. Looked up from germline, CDR1 is GTSNPN and CDR2 is SVGIG (reference sequence). V was shortened by 3 bases and J by 7 bases, with 13 bases between the two germline ends. The chain's CDR3 is CAWRTGPREQYF. CDR3 bases: TGTGCCTGGAGAACAGGGCCTAGGGAGCAGTACTTC.

This clonotype was seen repeatedly, ten times or more. The chain is built from TRBV3-1 and TRBJ2-7; TRBD1 agrees at 11 bases. J gave up 2 bases and V 3 bases, and 6 bases lay outside the gene matches. The germline V gene encodes CDR1 LGHDT and CDR2 YNNKEL (reference sequence). This CDR3 comprises 16 residues. This CDR3 is CASSQGTGGNTYEQYF. The CDR3 DNA follows: TGTGCCAGCAGCCAGGGGACAGGGGGTAACACCTACGAGCAGTACTTC.

This clonotype was recorded at least ten times. The V call is TRBV7-2, the J call TRBJ2-1; TRBD1 matches at 8 bases. The CDR3 is 14 amino acids. Trimming cost V 5 bases and J 8 bases; bases outside gene matches: 8. Germline assignment: CDR1 SGHTA and CDR2 FQGNSA. Here the CDR3 reads CASSKRTGWDEQFF. The DNA for the CDR3 is TGTGCCAGCAGCAAAAGGACAGGGTGGGATGAGCAGTTCTTC. The full variable domain, rest sourced from reference TRBV7-2 and TRBJ2-1, is GAGVSQSPSNKVTEKGKDVELRCDPISGHTALYWYRQSLGQGLEFLIYFQGNSAPDKSGLPSDRFSAERTGGSVSTLTIQRTQQEDSAVYLCASSKRTGWDEQFFGPGTRLTVL.

In its sample, this clonotype was seen a few times. CDR3 in amino acids: CAWSVGWGNQPQHF. The CDR3 nucleotides are TGTGCCTGGAGTGTAGGGTGGGGCAATCAGCCCCAGCATTTT. The chain recombines TRBV30 with TRBJ1-5; no clear D. Per germline, CDR1 GTSNPN and CDR2 SVGIG (reference sequence). Trimming removed 0 bases from V and 2 bases from J, with 8 bases in between. There are 14 residues in the CDR3.

This clonotype appeared a few times. The chain uses TRBV7-6 and TRBJ2-2; D gene uncertain. This CDR3 has 15 amino acids. The ends were cut back, 4 bases at V and 3 bases at J, with 12 bases in the middle. Germline CDR1 is SGHVS and CDR2 is FNYEAQ. The CDR3 DNA sequence: TGTGCCAGCAGCTCCGTAGCAAGCGACACCGGGGAGCTGTTTTTT. Its protein product is CASSSVASDTGELFF. The full variable domain, with the rest looked up from reference TRBV7-6 and TRBJ2-2, is GAGVSQSPRYKVTKRGQDVALRCDPISGHVSLYWYRQALGQGPEFLTYFNYEAQQDKSGLPNDRFSAERPEGSISTLTIQRTEQRDSAMYRCASSSVASDTGELFFGEGSRLTVL.

This clonotype was seen at least ten times. The gene calls are TRBV28 and TRBJ2-7; TRBD2 aligns across 8 bases. The CDR3 runs to 15 residues. V trimming: 7 bases; J trimming: 6 bases; junction bases outside the gene matches: 14. CDR1 MDHEN and CDR2 SYDVKM come from the germline V gene. In DNA, the CDR3 is TGTGCCAGCACTAGCTCCAGCGGGAGACCACGCGAGCAGTACTTC. Translation: CASTSSSGRPREQYF.

Many counts were recorded for this clonotype. The rearrangement links TRBV29-1 to TRBJ1-4, with a weak D call TRBD1 (5 bases). The length of the CDR3 is 14 residues. Trimming took 4 bases from V and 7 from J, leaving 16 bases between them. CDR1 and CDR2 from the germline V gene are SQVTM and ANQGSEA. The chain's CDR3 is CSVGTSGGGEKLFF. CDR3 DNA sequence: TGCAGCGTTGGGACCTCCGGGGGAGGTGAAAAACTGTTTTTT.

Points on this clonotype: A much larger clonotype is one base distant, so this may be a read error. The chain uses TRBV28 and TRBJ2-1; TRBD1 or TRBD2 may be the D gene (5 bases each). The CDR3 runs 16 residues. Germline loops: CDR1 MDHEN, CDR2 SYDVKM. The V end was cut by 7 bases, the J end by 12 bases, with 28 bases between. CDR3 loop: CASTLVYPGRGIRQFF. The CDR3, as DNA: TGTGCCAGCACCCTGGTCTACCCGGGAAGGGGTATACGGCAGTTCTTC. Combining the CDR3 with reference TRBV28 and TRBJ2-1 gives the whole variable domain DVKVTQSSRYLVKRTGEKVFLECVQDMDHENMFWYRQDPGLGLRLIYFSYDVKMKEKGDIPEGYSVSREKKERFSLILESASTNQTSMYLCASTLVYPGRGIRQFFGPGTRLTVL.

This clonotype was counted only a few times. V gene TRBV7-8 combines with J gene TRBJ2-7; TRBD1 matches at 7 bases. V gave up 5 bases and J gave up 4 bases; unmatched junction bases: 11. CDR3 size: 15 residues. Germline CDR1 reads SGHVS; CDR2 reads FQNEAQ. CDR3 loop: CASSQEGQKLYEQYF. In DNA, the CDR3 is TGTGCCAGCAGCCAAGAGGGACAGAAACTTTACGAGCAGTACTTC.

This clonotype was seen many times. For the CDR3, the DNA is TGCAGCGTTGAAGGGGGGGGCACAGATACGCAGTATTTT. It specifies CSVEGGGTDTQYF. The chain uses TRBV29-1 and TRBJ2-3; D is possibly TRBD2 (6 bases). Germline CDR1 reads SQVTM; CDR2 reads ANQGSEA. The CDR3 has 13 amino acids. Between the trimmed V and J ends, which lost 1 base and 1 base, there was a span of 6 bases.

This clonotype was counted many times. This chain links TRBV5-1 with TRBJ2-6, with 14 bases fitting TRBD2. The J segment lost 0 bases and the V segment lost 4 bases, leaving 12 bases of the junction unmatched. Germline CDR1 is SGHRS and CDR2 is YFSETQ. This CDR3 spans 21 amino acids. The CDR3 spells CASSPVGLAGGPSSGANVLTF. CDR3 bases: TGCGCCAGCAGCCCGGTCGGACTAGCGGGAGGTCCTTCCTCTGGGGCCAACGTCCTGACTTTC.

This clonotype has more than one count but fewer than ten. V and J are TRBV20-1 and TRBJ2-5; D gene unclear. V was trimmed by 2 bases and J by 1 base, leaving 11 bases between them. Looked up from germline, CDR1 is DFQATT and CDR2 is SNEGSKA (reference sequence). There are 14 residues in the CDR3. The CDR3 bases are TGCAGTGCTAGACCTCTAGGATTCCAAGAGACCCAGTACTTC. Protein sequence: CSARPLGFQETQYF.

This clonotype was picked up a small number of times. The rearrangement uses TRBV7-8 and TRBJ2-5; D remains ambiguous. Germline-derived CDR1 and CDR2 are SGHVS and FQNEAQ. The CDR3 sequence is 14 residues long. V shed 4 bases and J shed 6 bases, with 15 bases lying between them. The CDR3 loop reads CASSSAIDWQTQYF. DNA for the CDR3: TGTGCCAGCAGCTCTGCGATAGATTGGCAGACCCAGTACTTC.

J is TRBJ2-5 and V is TRBV12-3 or TRBV12-4; the D gene is possibly TRBD1 (5 bases). This CDR3 region has 15 residues. V lost 6 bases to trimming and J lost 1 base, with 15 bases between them. CDR3 residues: CASRLLTEPQETQYF. The CDR3 DNA sequence: TGTGCCAGCAGACTCCTGACAGAACCCCAAGAGACCCAGTACTTC.

V and J are TRBV7-2 and TRBJ2-7; D not resolved. CDR1 is SGHTA, CDR2 FQGNSA, per germline. This CDR3 comprises 14 residues. V gave up 5 bases and J gave up 0 bases, with 11 bases separating them. In DNA, the CDR3 is TGTGCCAGCAGCGCCTACCGGAGCTCCTACGAGCAGTACTTC. It yields the protein CASSAYRSSYEQYF. The full variable domain, completed using reference TRBV7-2 and TRBJ2-7, is GAGVSQSPSNKVTEKGKDVELRCDPISGHTALYWYRQSLGQGLEFLIYFQGNSAPDKSGLPSDRFSAERTGGSVSTLTIQRTQQEDSAVYLCASSAYRSSYEQYFGPGTRLTVT.

This clonotype was seen more than once but under ten times. The J gene is TRBJ1-5, the V gene TRBV7-9; D unclear. V lost 1 base and J lost 7, with 20 bases in between. This CDR3 region has 17 residues. CDR1 is SEHNR, CDR2 FQNEAQ, per germline (reference sequence). CDR3 nucleotide sequence: TGTGCCAGCAGCTTAGTATCCTCCGGGCTGGTTGTACAGCCCCAGCATTTT. Its protein is CASSLVSSGLVVQPQHF.

This clonotype showed up many times. The J gene is TRBJ2-1, the V gene TRBV18; 13 nucleotides line up with TRBD2. Germline values: CDR1 KGHSH, CDR2 LQKENI. V gave up 5 bases and J gave up 2 bases; unmatched junction bases: 3. The CDR3 runs to 16 residues. The CDR3 sequence: CASSNGLAGAYNEQFF. CDR3 sequence (DNA): TGTGCCAGCTCAAACGGACTAGCGGGAGCCTACAATGAGCAGTTCTTC.

The table lists this clonotype with many counts. DNA for the CDR3: TGTGCCAGCAGCGATCGGGTTACTGATGGCTACACCTTC. Its protein is CASSDRVTDGYTF. The rearrangement links TRBV7-2 to TRBJ1-2; D unclear. V lost 5 bases and J 6 bases, leaving 13 bases between the germline ends. This CDR3 spans 13 amino acids. The germline V gene has CDR1 SGHTA and CDR2 FQGNSA.

This clonotype was observed many times. The chain recombines TRBV7-2 with TRBJ2-3; D is tentatively TRBD1 or TRBD2 (5 bases each). This CDR3 is built from 16 residues. V lost 1 base to trimming and J lost 7 bases, with 18 bases between them. Germline loops: CDR1 SGHTA, CDR2 FQGNSA. CDR3 in DNA: TGTGCCAGCAGCTTAGGGACTGGGGACGCGCGCCATACGCAGTATTTT. Encoded protein: CASSLGTGDARHTQYF.

There are a few counts of this clonotype. The J gene is TRBJ1-2, the V gene TRBV20-1; 7 nucleotides agree with TRBD1. The CDR3 runs 15 residues. With V trimmed by 0 bases and J by 7 bases, 11 bases remained unmatched. Germline-derived CDR1 and CDR2 are DFQATT and SNEGSKA (reference sequence). CDR3 residues: CSARDRDSRYGGYTF. CDR3 nucleotides: TGCAGTGCTAGAGATCGGGACAGCCGATACGGTGGCTACACCTTC.

The sample holds a few counts of this clonotype. The genes are TRBV20-1 and TRBJ2-1; 8 bases are a match to TRBD1. This CDR3 is 13 amino acids long. The junction had 7 bases not matched to a gene; V was cut back by 6 bases and J by 6 bases. CDR1 DFQATT and CDR2 SNEGSKA come from the germline V gene (reference sequence). The CDR3 nucleotides read TGCAGTGCGCCGGGACAGGCAACCAATGAGCAGTTCTTC. It yields the protein CSAPGQATNEQFF.

This clonotype was counted a few times. V usage is TRBV7-6 and J usage is TRBJ2-7; 8 bases agree with TRBD2. CDR3 length: 13 amino acids. The V gene's germline CDR1 is SGHVS and CDR2 FNYEAQ. V trimming: 5 bases; J trimming: 3 bases; junction bases outside the gene matches: 3. The CDR3: CASSDSGDYEQYF. The CDR3 nucleotides read TGTGCCAGCAGCGATAGCGGGGACTACGAGCAGTACTTC.

The rearrangement links TRBV6-5 to TRBJ2-7, with 14 bases that match TRBD2. This CDR3 has 15 amino acids. The germline V gene has CDR1 MNHEY and CDR2 SVGAGI. The V segment lost 2 bases and the J segment 3 bases; nucleotides outside the gene matches: 0. This CDR3 is CASSYGTSGSYEQYF. The CDR3, as DNA: TGTGCCAGCAGTTACGGGACTAGCGGGAGCTACGAGCAGTACTTC.

This clonotype was recorded many times. The rearrangement joins TRBV28 to TRBJ2-7, with D unresolved. This CDR3 is 13 amino acids long. V was pared by 4 bases and J by 7 bases, with 14 bases between. Per the germline V gene, CDR1 is MDHEN and CDR2 is SYDVKM. This CDR3 is CASSSSVPQEQYF. CDR3 in DNA: TGTGCCAGCAGTTCCTCGGTCCCGCAGGAGCAGTACTTC.

In its sample, this clonotype was seen a few times. The gene calls are TRBV7-8 and TRBJ1-5; D not certain. The CDR3 consists of 14 residues. The V end was cut by 5 bases, the J end by 5 bases, with 13 bases between. Germline loops: CDR1 SGHVS, CDR2 FQNEAQ. Here the CDR3 reads CASSVNRQYQPQHF. As DNA, the CDR3 is TGTGCCAGCAGCGTAAATAGGCAATATCAGCCCCAGCATTTT.